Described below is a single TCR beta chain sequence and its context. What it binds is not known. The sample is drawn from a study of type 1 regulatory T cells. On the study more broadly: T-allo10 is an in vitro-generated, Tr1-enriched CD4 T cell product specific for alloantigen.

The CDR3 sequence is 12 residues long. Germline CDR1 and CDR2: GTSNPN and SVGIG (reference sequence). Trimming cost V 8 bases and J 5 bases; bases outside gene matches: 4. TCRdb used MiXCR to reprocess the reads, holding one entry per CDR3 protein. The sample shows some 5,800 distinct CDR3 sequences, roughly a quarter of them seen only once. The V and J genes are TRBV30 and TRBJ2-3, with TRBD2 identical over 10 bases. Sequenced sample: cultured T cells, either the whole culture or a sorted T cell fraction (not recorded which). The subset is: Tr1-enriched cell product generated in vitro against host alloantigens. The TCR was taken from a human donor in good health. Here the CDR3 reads CAGASGRDTQYF. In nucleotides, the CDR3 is TGTGCCGGGGCTAGCGGGAGAGATACGCAGTATTTT. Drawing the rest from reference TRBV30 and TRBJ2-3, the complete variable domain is SQTIHQWPATLVQPVGSPLSLECTVEGTSNPNLYWYRQAAGRGLQLLFYSVGIGQISSEVPQNLSASRPQDRQFILSSKKLLLSDSGFYLCAGASGRDTQYFGPGTRLTVL.